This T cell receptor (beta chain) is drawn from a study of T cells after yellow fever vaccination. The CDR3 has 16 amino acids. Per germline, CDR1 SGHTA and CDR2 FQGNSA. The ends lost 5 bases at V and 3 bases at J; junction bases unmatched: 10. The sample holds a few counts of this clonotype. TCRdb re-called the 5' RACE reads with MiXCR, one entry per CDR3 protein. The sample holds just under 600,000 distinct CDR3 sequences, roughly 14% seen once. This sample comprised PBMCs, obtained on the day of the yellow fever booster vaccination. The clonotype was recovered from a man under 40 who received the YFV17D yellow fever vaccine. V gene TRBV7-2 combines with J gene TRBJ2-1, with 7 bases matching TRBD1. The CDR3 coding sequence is TGTGCCAGCAGCGCCACCAGGGGGTACGTCTACAATGAGCAGTTCTTC. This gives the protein CASSATRGYVYNEQFF.